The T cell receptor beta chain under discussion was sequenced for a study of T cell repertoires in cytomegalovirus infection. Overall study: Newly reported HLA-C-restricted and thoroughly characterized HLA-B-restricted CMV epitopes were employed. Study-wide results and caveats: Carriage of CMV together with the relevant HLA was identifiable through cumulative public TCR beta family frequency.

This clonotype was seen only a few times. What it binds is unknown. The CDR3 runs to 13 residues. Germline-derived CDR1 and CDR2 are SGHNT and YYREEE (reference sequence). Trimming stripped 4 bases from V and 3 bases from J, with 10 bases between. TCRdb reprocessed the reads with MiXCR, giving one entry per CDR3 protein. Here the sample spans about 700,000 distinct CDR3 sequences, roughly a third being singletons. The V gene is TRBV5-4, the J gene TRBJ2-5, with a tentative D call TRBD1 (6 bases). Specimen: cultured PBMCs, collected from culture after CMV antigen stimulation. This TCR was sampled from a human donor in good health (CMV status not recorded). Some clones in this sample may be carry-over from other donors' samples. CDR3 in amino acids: CASSPDSKETQYF. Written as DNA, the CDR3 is TGTGCCAGCAGCCCGGACAGTAAAGAGACCCAGTACTTC.